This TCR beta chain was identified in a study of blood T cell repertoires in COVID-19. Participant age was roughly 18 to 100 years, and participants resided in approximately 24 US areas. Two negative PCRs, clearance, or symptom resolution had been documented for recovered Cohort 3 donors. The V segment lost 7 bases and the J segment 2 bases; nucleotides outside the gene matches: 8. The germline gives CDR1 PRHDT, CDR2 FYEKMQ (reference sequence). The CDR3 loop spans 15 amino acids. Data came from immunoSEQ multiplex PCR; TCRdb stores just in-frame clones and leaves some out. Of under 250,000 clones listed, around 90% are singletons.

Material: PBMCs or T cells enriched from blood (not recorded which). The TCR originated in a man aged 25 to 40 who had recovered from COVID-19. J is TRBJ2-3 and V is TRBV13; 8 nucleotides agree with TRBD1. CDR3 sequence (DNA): TGTGCCAGCACCGGACAGGGAATCTCCACAGATACGCAGTATTTT. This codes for CASTGQGISTDTQYF.